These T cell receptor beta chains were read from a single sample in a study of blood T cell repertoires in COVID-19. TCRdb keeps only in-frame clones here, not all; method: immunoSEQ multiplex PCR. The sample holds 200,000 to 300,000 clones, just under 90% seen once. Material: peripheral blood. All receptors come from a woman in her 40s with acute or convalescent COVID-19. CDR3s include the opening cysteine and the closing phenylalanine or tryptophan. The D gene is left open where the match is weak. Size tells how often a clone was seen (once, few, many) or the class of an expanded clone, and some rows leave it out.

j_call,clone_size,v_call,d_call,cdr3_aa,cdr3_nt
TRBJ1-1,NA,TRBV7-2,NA,CASSLELVGTEAFF,TGTGCCAGCAGCTTAGAGCTGGTTGGCACTGAAGCTTTCTTT
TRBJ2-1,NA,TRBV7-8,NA,CASSRTRDTFSYNEQFF,TGTGCCAGCAGCAGAACCCGGGATACATTTTCCTACAATGAGCAGTTCTTC
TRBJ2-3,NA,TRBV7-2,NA,CASSQKAGDTQYF,TGTGCCAGCAGCCAAAAAGCTGGAGATACGCAGTATTTT
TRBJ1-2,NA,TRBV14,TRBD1,CASSNPGQGYYGYTF,TGTGCCAGCAGCAATCCGGGACAGGGGTACTATGGCTACACCTTC
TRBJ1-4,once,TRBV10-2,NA,CASSYGDPGEKLFF,TGCGCCAGCAGCTACGGAGACCCCGGTGAAAAACTGTTTTTT
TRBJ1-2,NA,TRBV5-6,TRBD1,CASSFGTGSRGGYTF,TGTGCCAGCAGCTTTGGGACAGGGAGCAGGGGTGGCTACACCTTC
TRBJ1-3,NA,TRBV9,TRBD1,CASSVGQGSGNTIYF,TGTGCCAGCAGCGTCGGACAGGGCTCTGGAAACACCATATATTTT
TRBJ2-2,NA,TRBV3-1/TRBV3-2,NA,CASSQIRGSRGELFF,TGTGCCAGCAGCCAAATTCGGGGGAGTCGCGGGGAGCTGTTTTTT
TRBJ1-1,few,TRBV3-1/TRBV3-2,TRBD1,CASSGNRGGAFF,TGTGCCAGCAGCGGAAACAGGGGAGGAGCTTTCTTT
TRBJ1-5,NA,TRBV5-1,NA,CASREGGSGEPQHF,TGCGCCAGCAGAGAGGGGGGGTCCGGGGAGCCCCAGCATTTT
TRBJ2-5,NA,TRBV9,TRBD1,CASSVGQGVLETQYF,TGTGCCAGCAGCGTTGGACAGGGGGTTTTGGAGACCCAGTACTTC
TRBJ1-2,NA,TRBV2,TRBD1,CASKEGGSPFYGYTF,TGTGCCAGCAAAGAAGGGGGCTCTCCCTTCTATGGCTACACCTTC
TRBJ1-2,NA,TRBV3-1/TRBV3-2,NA,CASSPWAEDYGYTF,TGTGCCAGCAGCCCCTGGGCGGAGGATTATGGCTACACCTTC
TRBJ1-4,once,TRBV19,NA,CAGSAPGSEKLFF,TGTGCCGGTAGTGCCCCTGGGAGTGAAAAACTGTTTTTT
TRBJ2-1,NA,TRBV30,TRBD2,CAWKLAGASIGYNEQFF,TGTGCCTGGAAGCTAGCGGGGGCGAGTATTGGCTACAATGAGCAGTTCTTC
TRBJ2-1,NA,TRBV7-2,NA,CASSPTGLTYNEQFF,TGTGCCAGCAGCCCGACAGGCCTTACCTACAATGAGCAGTTCTTC
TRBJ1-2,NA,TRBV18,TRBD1,CASSPRKEGAPGYTF,TGTGCCAGCTCACCCCGAAAGGAGGGGGCGCCCGGCTACACCTTC
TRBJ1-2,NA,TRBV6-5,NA,CASSPLGGYGYTF,TGTGCCAGCAGCCCCCTCGGGGGTTATGGCTACACCTTC
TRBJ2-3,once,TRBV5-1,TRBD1,CASSPGQLRTDTQYF,TGCGCCAGCAGCCCGGGACAGCTTCGCACAGATACGCAGTATTTT
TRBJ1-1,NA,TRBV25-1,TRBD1,CASSGGQGRGSTEAFF,TGTGCCAGCAGTGGGGGACAGGGGAGGGGAAGCACTGAAGCTTTCTTT
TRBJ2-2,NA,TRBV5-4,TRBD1,CASRGQLNTGELFF,TGTGCCAGCAGGGGACAGCTGAACACCGGGGAGCTGTTTTTT
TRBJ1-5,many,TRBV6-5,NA,CASSLLPAGNQPQHF,TGTGCCAGCAGCCTCCTGCCGGCAGGTAATCAGCCCCAGCATTTT
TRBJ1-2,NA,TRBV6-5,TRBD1,CAIRGTGGYGYTF,TGTGCCATCAGAGGGACAGGGGGATATGGCTACACCTTC
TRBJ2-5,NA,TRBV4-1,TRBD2,CASSQDPRRTSGGPSETQYF,TGCGCCAGCAGCCAAGATCCCCGGAGGACTAGCGGGGGTCCGTCAGAGACCCAGTACTTC
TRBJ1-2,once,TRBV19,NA,CASAESRYGYTF,TGTGCCAGTGCCGAATCCAGGTATGGCTACACCTTC